Listed below are T cell receptor beta chains from one sample, sequenced in a study of blood T cells in healthy people across ages. TCRdb ran MiXCR on the 5' RACE reads and lists one entry per CDR3 protein. The profile shows approximately 780,000 distinct CDR3 sequences, around 25% of them singletons. This sample was also put to use in a study of T cells of mothers and their children.

Sequences were obtained from blood. Receptor source: a boy aged 10-17 years in good health. Both conserved end residues are part of each CDR3. Each record gives: D gene, clone size, J gene, V gene, CDR3 protein, CDR3 DNA. D genes are given only for firm matches. Size is stated for part of the rows, as once, few or many counts, or as a class when the clone is expanded.

TRBD2	.	TRBJ2-3	TRBV28	CASSYSGTRGTDTQYF	TGTGCCAGCAGCTATTCCGGGACTAGGGGCACAGATACGCAGTATTTT
TRBD1	few	TRBJ2-3	TRBV7-6	CASSQPGQSTDTQYF	TGTGCCAGCAGCCAACCGGGACAGAGCACAGATACGCAGTATTTT
.	.	TRBJ2-7	TRBV7-9	CASSVVGEQYF	TGTGCCAGCAGCGTTGTAGGGGAGCAGTACTTC
.	.	TRBJ2-7	TRBV29-1	CSVEDRTYPYEQYF	TGCAGCGTTGAAGATCGGACGTACCCCTACGAGCAGTACTTC
TRBD2	.	TRBJ2-1	TRBV20-1	CSAIRRGGNYNEQFF	TGCAGTGCCATCCGCCGGGGGGGAAACTACAATGAGCAGTTCTTC
.	.	TRBJ2-7	TRBV20-1	CSAVPRTARPNEQYF	TGCAGTGCCGTTCCCAGGACAGCCCGCCCTAACGAGCAGTACTTC
.	few	TRBJ2-1	TRBV7-3	CASSRSGPDNEQFF	TGTGCCAGCAGTCGTAGCGGCCCGGATAATGAGCAGTTCTTC
TRBD1	.	TRBJ2-7	TRBV10-3	CAISGLRDRAEQYF	TGTGCCATCAGTGGATTAAGAGACAGGGCCGAGCAGTACTTC
TRBD2	few	TRBJ2-5	TRBV3-1	CASSQGSRSGGSGETQYF	TGTGCCAGCAGCCAAGGATCCAGGAGCGGGGGATCCGGAGAGACCCAGTACTTC
.	.	TRBJ2-5	TRBV20-1	CSAGRRGRQETQYF	TGCAGTGCTGGCAGGCGGGGGCGCCAAGAGACCCAGTACTTC
TRBD2	few	TRBJ2-7	TRBV5-1	CASSLERGDYEQYF	TGCGCCAGCAGCCTAGAGCGGGGTGACTACGAGCAGTACTTC
.	few	TRBJ1-2	TRBV12-3/TRBV12-4	CASRPSGGYGYTF	TGTGCCAGCAGGCCGAGTGGCGGCTATGGCTACACCTTC
.	.	TRBJ2-3	TRBV12-3/TRBV12-4	CASIRGGPLNTQYF	TGTGCCAGCATTAGGGGGGGGCCGTTAAATACGCAGTATTTT
.	.	TRBJ2-1	TRBV5-1	CASASMSGSGTEQFF	TGCGCCAGCGCATCTATGTCGGGGAGTGGGACTGAGCAGTTCTTC
.	few	TRBJ2-2	TRBV7-8	CASSLAVAVQLFF	TGTGCCAGCAGCTTAGCGGTCGCCGTTCAGTTGTTTTTT
TRBD1	.	TRBJ2-1	TRBV6-4	CASSQAGTGVYEQFF	TGTGCCAGCAGTCAAGCCGGGACAGGGGTTTATGAGCAGTTCTTC